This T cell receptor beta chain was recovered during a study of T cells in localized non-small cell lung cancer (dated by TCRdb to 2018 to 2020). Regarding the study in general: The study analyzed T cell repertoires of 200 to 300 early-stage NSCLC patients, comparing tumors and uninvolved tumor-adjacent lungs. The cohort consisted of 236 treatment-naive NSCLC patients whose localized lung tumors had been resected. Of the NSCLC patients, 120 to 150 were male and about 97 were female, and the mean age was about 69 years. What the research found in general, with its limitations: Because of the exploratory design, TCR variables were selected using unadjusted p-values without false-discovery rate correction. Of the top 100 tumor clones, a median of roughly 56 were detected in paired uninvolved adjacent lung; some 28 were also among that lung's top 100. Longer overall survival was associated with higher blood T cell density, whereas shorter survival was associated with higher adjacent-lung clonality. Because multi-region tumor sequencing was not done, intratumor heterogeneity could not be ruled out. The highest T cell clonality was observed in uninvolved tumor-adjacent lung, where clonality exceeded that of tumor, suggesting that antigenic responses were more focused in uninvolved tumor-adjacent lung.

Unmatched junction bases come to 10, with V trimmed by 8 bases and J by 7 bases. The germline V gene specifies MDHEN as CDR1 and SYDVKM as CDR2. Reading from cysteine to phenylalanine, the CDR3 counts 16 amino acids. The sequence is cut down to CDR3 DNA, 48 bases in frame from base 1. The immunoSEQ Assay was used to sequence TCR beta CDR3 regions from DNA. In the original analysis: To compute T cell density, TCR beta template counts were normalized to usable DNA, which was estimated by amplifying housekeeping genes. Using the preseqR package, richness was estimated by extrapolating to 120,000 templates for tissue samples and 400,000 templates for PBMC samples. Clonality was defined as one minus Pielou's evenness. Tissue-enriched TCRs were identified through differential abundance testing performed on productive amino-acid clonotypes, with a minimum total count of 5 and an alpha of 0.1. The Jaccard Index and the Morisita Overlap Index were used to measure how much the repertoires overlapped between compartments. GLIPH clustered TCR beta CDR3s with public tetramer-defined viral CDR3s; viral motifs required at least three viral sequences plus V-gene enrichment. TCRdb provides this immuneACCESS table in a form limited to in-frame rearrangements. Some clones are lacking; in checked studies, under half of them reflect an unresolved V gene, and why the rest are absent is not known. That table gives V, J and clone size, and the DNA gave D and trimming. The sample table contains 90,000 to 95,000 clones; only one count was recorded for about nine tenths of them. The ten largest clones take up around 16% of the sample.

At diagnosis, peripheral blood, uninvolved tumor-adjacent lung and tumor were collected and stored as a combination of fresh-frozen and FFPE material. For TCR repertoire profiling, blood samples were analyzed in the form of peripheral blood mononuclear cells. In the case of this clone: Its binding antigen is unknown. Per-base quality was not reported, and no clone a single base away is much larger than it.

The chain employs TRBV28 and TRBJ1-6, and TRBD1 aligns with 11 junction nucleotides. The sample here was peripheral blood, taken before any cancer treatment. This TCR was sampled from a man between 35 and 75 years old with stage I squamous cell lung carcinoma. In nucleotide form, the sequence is TGTGCCAGCCGGCTTGGACAGGGGGCTTGGAATTCACCCCTCCACTTT. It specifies CASRLGQGAWNSPLHF.